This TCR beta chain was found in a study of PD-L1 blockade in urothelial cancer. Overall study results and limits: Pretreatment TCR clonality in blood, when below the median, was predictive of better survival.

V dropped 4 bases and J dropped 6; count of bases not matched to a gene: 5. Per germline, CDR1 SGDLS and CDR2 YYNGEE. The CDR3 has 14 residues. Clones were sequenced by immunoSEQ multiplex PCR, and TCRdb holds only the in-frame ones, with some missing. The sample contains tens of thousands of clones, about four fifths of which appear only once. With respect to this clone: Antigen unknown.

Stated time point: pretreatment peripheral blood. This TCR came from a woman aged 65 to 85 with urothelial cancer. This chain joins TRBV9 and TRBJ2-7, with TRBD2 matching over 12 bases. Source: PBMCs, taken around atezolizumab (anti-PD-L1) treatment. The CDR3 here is CASSPSGRVFEQYF. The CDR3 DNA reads TGTGCCAGCAGCCCTAGCGGGAGGGTCTTCGAGCAGTACTTC.